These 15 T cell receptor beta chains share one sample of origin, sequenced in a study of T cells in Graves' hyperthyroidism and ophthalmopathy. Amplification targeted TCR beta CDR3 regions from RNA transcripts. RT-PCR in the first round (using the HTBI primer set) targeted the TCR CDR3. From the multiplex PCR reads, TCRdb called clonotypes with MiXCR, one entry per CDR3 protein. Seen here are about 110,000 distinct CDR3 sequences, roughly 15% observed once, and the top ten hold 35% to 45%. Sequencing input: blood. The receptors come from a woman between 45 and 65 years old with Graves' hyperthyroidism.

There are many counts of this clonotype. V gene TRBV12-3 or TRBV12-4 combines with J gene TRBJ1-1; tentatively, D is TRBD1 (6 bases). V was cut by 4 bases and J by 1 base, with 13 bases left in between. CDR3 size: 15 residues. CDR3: CASSSPKDRNTEAFF. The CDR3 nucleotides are TGTGCCAGCAGTTCTCCCAAGGACAGGAACACTGAAGCTTTCTTT.

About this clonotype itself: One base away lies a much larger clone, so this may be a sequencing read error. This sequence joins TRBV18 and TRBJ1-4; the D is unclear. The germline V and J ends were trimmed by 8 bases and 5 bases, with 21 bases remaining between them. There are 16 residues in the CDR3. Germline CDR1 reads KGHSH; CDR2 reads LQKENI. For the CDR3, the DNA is TGTGCCAGCCCACAAGTTGGGCCAGGCGAAAATGAAAAACTGTTTTTT. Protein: CASPQVGPGENEKLFF. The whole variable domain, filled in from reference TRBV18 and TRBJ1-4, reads NAGVMQNPRHLVRRRGQEARLRCSPMKGHSHVYWYRQLPEEGLKFMVYLQKENIIDESGMPKERFSAEFPKEGPSILRIQQVVRGDSAAYFCASPQVGPGENEKLFFGSGTQLSVL.

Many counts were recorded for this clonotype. The CDR3 DNA is TGCGCCAGCAGCCAAACCCGGGACAGGAGCGGCTACACCTTC. This sequence encodes CASSQTRDRSGYTF. V and J are TRBV4-1 and TRBJ1-2; the match to TRBD1 covers 8 bases. J gave up 8 bases and V 2 bases, and 7 bases lay outside the gene matches. The CDR3 totals 14 residues. The germline V gene encodes CDR1 MGHRA and CDR2 YSYEKL.

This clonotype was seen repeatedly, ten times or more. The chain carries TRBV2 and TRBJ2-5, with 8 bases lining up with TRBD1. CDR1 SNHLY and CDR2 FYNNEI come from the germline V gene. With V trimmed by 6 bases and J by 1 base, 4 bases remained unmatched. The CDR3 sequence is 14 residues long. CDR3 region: CASRGQAFQETQYF. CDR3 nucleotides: TGTGCCAGCAGGGGACAGGCATTCCAAGAGACCCAGTACTTC.

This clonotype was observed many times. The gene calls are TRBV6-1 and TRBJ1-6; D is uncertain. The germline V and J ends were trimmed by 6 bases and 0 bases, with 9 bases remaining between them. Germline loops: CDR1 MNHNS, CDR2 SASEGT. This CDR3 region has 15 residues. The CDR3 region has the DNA TGTGCCAGCAGACAACAGAGCTCCTATAATTCACCCCTCCACTTT. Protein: CASRQQSSYNSPLHF.

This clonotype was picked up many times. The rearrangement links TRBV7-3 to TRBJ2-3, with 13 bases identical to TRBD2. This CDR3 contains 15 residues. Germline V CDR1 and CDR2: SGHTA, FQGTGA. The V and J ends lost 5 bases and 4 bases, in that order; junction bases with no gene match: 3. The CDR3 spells CASSTGLAGSDTQYF. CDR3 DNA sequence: TGTGCCAGCAGCACGGGACTAGCGGGGTCAGATACGCAGTATTTT. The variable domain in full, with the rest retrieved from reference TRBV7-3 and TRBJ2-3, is GAGVSQTPSNKVTEKGKYVELRCDPISGHTALYWYRQSLGQGPEFLIYFQGTGAADDSGLPNDRFFAVRPEGSVSTLKIQRTERGDSAVYLCASSTGLAGSDTQYFGPGTRLTVL.

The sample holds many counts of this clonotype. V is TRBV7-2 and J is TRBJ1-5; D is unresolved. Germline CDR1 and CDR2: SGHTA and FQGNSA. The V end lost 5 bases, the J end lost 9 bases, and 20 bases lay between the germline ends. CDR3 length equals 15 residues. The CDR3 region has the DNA TGTGCCAGCAGCCCAGGAATGGCCTTAGTATGGCCCCAGCATTTT. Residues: CASSPGMALVWPQHF.

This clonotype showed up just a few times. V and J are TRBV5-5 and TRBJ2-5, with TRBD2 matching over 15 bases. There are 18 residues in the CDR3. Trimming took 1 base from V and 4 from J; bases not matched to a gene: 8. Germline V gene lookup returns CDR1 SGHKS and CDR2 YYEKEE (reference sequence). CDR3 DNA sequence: TGTGCCAGCAGCTTGAGGGGGACTAGCGGGGGGAGGGGAGAGACCCAGTACTTC. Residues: CASSLRGTSGGRGETQYF.

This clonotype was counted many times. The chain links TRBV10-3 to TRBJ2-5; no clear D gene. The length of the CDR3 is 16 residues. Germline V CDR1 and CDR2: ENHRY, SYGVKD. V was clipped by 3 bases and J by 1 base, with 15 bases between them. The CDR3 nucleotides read TGTGCCATCAGTGAAGCGATCGGAGCGATCCAAGAGACCCAGTACTTC. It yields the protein CAISEAIGAIQETQYF.

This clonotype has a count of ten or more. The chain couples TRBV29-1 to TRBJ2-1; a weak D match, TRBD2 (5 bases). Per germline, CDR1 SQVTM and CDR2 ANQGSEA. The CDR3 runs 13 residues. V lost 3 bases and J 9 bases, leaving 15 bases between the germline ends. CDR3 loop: CSVELLVGGEQFF. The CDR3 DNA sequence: TGCAGCGTTGAGCTCCTAGTAGGAGGTGAGCAGTTCTTC.

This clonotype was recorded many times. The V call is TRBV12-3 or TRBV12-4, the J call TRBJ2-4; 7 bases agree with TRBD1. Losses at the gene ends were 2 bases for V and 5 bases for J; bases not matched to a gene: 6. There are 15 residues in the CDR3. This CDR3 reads CASSLRGQGENIQYF. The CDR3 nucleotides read TGTGCCAGCAGTTTAAGGGGGCAGGGAGAAAACATTCAGTACTTC.

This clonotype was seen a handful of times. The CDR3 sequence is CSAAGTSGSNEQFF. DNA for the CDR3: TGCAGTGCTGCCGGGACTAGCGGGAGCAATGAGCAGTTCTTC. The V gene is TRBV20-1, the J gene TRBJ2-1, with TRBD2 matching 14 bases. Germline values: CDR1 DFQATT, CDR2 SNEGSKA (reference sequence). V dropped 5 bases and J dropped 6; count of bases not matched to a gene: 3. The CDR3 spans 14 residues.

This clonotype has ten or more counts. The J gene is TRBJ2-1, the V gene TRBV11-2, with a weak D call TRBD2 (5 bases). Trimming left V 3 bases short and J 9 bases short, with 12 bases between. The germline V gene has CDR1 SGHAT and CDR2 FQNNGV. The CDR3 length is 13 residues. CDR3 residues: CASSFGGLPEQFF. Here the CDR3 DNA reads TGTGCCAGCAGCTTTGGTGGACTTCCTGAGCAGTTCTTC.

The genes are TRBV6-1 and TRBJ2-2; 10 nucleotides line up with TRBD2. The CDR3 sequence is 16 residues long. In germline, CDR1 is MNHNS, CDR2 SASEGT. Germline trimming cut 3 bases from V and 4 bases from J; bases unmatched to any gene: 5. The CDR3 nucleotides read TGTGCCAGCAGTGAGCAGCGGGAGGGCCCCACCGGGGAGCTGTTTTTT. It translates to CASSEQREGPTGELFF.

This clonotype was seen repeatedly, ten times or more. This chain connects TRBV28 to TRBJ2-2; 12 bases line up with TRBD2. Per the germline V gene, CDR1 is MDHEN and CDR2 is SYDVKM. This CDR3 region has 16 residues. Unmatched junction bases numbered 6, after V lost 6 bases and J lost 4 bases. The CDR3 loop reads CASSSGLAGITGELFF. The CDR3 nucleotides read TGTGCCAGCAGCTCCGGACTAGCGGGAATCACCGGGGAGCTGTTTTTT.